A selection of T cell receptor beta chains follows, all from one sample in a study of T-cell reconstitution after alpha-beta-depleted transplantation in children. TCRdb passed the PCR reads through MiXCR, listing each CDR3 protein once. The sample has 200,000 to 250,000 distinct CDR3 sequences; around 10% are singletons. Sequencing was performed on PBMCs from the stem cell graft donor, taken from the stem cell graft. All receptors derive from a human donor who donated a stem cell graft to a child with acute lymphoblastic leukemia. Both conserved end residues are part of each CDR3. A D gene is named only where the DNA matches it firmly. Clone size is stated in some rows and not others, as once, few, many or a class when expanded.

CDR3 length	V gene	D gene	clone size	J gene	CDR3 DNA	CDR3 protein
14	TRBV27	.	few	TRBJ2-7	TGTGCCAGCGGGCCTAACAGGGACTTCTACGAGCAGTACTTC	CASGPNRDFYEQYF
15	TRBV4-2	TRBD2	.	TRBJ2-7	TGTGCCAGCAGCCGATCGGCTAGCGGGGGCTACGAGCAGTACTTC	CASSRSASGGYEQYF
18	TRBV11-1	.	many	TRBJ1-1	TGTGCCAGCAGTTTATCGCCTTCTGGCGGACACTCCAACACTGAAGCTTTCTTT	CASSLSPSGGHSNTEAFF
15	TRBV7-2	.	.	TRBJ2-7	TGTGCCAGCATGCCGCTACAGGGTGTAGGCTACGAGCAGTACTTC	CASMPLQGVGYEQYF
14	TRBV20-1	TRBD1	.	TRBJ2-7	TGCAGTGCTAACCCGGGACAGGGGTCCGTCGAGCAGTACTTC	CSANPGQGSVEQYF
13	TRBV2	TRBD1	many	TRBJ1-2	TGTGCCAGCAGCGAGACAGGGGAAGGAGGCTACACCTTC	CASSETGEGGYTF
16	TRBV14	.	.	TRBJ1-1	TGTGCCAGCAGCCAAGTTGCGTTTAGTAGGGACACTGAAGCTTTCTTT	CASSQVAFSRDTEAFF
14	TRBV7-9	.	many	TRBJ1-1	TGTGCCAGCAGCCCTGACAGGTTAAACACTGAAGCTTTCTTT	CASSPDRLNTEAFF
15	TRBV7-9	.	few	TRBJ2-5	TGTGCCAGCAGCTTAGTGCAGGGGACACAAGAGACCCAGTACTTC	CASSLVQGTQETQYF
16	TRBV5-1	.	.	TRBJ2-5	TGCGCCAGCTCCACCTCCGGGACACAAACGGGGGAGACCCAGTACTTC	CASSTSGTQTGETQYF
13	TRBV18	TRBD1	few	TRBJ1-2	TGTGCCAGCTCAGCCGACAGGGTCTATGGCTACACCTTC	CASSADRVYGYTF
16	TRBV7-8	.	.	TRBJ1-2	TGTGCCAGCAGCTTAGATTTATGGGCTTCAAACTATGGCTACACCTTC	CASSLDLWASNYGYTF
16	TRBV6-2/TRBV6-3	.	many	TRBJ2-1	TGTGCCAGCAGTGATCCCCGAGGGGATTCCTACAATGAGCAGTTCTTC	CASSDPRGDSYNEQFF
15	TRBV24-1	TRBD2	many	TRBJ2-1	TGTGCCACCAGTGATCCAGGGACTAGCATTAATGAGCAGTTCTTC	CATSDPGTSINEQFF
14	TRBV6-2/TRBV6-3	.	many	TRBJ1-1	TGTGCCAGCAGCACCAACAGGGTCCGAACTGAAGCTTTCTTT	CASSTNRVRTEAFF
14	TRBV19	TRBD2	few	TRBJ2-1	TGTGCCAGTAGTGACGGGGGGGCCCGCAATGAGCAGTTCTTC	CASSDGGARNEQFF
12	TRBV20-1	TRBD1	.	TRBJ1-2	TGCAGTGCGGGACAGGGATCGGGGGGCTACACCTTC	CSAGQGSGGYTF
15	TRBV5-1	TRBD1	many	TRBJ2-1	TGCGCCAGCAGCGCGAGACAGGGGGTCTACAATGAGCAGTTCTTC	CASSARQGVYNEQFF
15	TRBV20-1	TRBD1	.	TRBJ1-2	TGCAGTGCTAGCCAAACCGGGACAGGGGGCTATGGCTACACCTTC	CSASQTGTGGYGYTF
17	TRBV13	.	many	TRBJ2-3	TGTGCCAGCAGCTGGCCGGGGGCGAGGGGTAGCACAGATACGCAGTATTTT	CASSWPGARGSTDTQYF
15	TRBV30	.	few	TRBJ1-5	TGTGCCTGGAGTGTACAAGGGGCGTTCAATCAGCCCCAGCATTTT	CAWSVQGAFNQPQHF
15	TRBV28	TRBD1	few	TRBJ2-1	TGTGCCAGCAGTACTCGGGACAGGGTAGCCAATGAGCAGTTCTTC	CASSTRDRVANEQFF
11	TRBV12-3/TRBV12-4	.	.	TRBJ2-1	TGTGCCAGCACCCGGGGGAATGAGCAGTTCTTC	CASTRGNEQFF
15	TRBV5-1	TRBD2	many	TRBJ2-3	TGCGCCAGCAGCTTGGGGAGCGGGGGCAAAGATACGCAGTATTTT	CASSLGSGGKDTQYF
15	TRBV4-1	.	.	TRBJ1-5	TGCGCCAGCAGCCAAGATCGGGGCCTTTACCAGCCCCAGCATTTT	CASSQDRGLYQPQHF
12	TRBV6-5	.	.	TRBJ2-1	TGTGCCAGCAGCCCGATTACCGGTGAGCAGTTCTTC	CASSPITGEQFF
16	TRBV4-2	TRBD2	many	TRBJ2-2	TGTGCCAGCAGCCAAGACGCCCCGGGGGGAACCGGGGAGCTGTTTTTT	CASSQDAPGGTGELFF
16	TRBV6-5	TRBD2	.	TRBJ2-5	TGTGCCAGCAGTTATGGGAGTTGGGGGGGGCAAGAGACCCAGTACTTC	CASSYGSWGGQETQYF
15	TRBV5-1	.	many	TRBJ2-1	TGCGCCAGTACCAGAGAAGGGAGCTCCTACAATGAGCAGTTCTTC	CASTREGSSYNEQFF
13	TRBV21-1	.	many	TRBJ2-7	TGTGCCAGCAGCAAATGGGGGGGGGACGAGCAGTACTTC	CASSKWGGDEQYF
12	TRBV3-1	.	few	TRBJ1-2	TGTGCCAGCAGCCAGGGGCAGGGGCTTACCACCTTC	CASSQGQGLTTF
17	TRBV7-9	TRBD1	.	TRBJ1-2	TGTGCCAGCAGCCTACGGACCGGGACAGGGACCGACTATGGCTACACCTTC	CASSLRTGTGTDYGYTF
17	TRBV3-1	.	few	TRBJ1-5	TGTGCCAGCAGCCTGACTCGGGTCGGGCGCGGCAATCAGCCCCAGCATTTT	CASSLTRVGRGNQPQHF
16	TRBV27	TRBD1	few	TRBJ2-1	TGTGCCAGCAGTTTTTTAGGGTACAGGGGGTACAATGAGCAGTTCTTC	CASSFLGYRGYNEQFF
14	TRBV5-5	.	.	TRBJ2-7	TGTGCCAGCAGCTGGCTGGCGGGGACCTACGAGCAGTACTTC	CASSWLAGTYEQYF
11	TRBV6-2/TRBV6-3	.	many	TRBJ2-7	TGTGCCAGCAGCAACGCCCACGAGCAGTACTTC	CASSNAHEQYF
14	TRBV9	.	.	TRBJ1-3	TGTGCCAGCAGCACCCGACTATCTGGAAACACCATATATTTT	CASSTRLSGNTIYF
8	TRBV7-9	.	few	TRBJ1-6	TGTGCGGAGTCACCCCTCCACTTT	CAESPLHF
14	TRBV11-2	.	many	TRBJ2-7	TGTGCCAGCAGCTTATTAGGGGGGACCTACGAGCAGTACTTC	CASSLLGGTYEQYF
13	TRBV4-3	TRBD1	few	TRBJ2-7	TGCGCCAGCAGCCAGGACAGGGGGAACGAGCAGTACTTC	CASSQDRGNEQYF
15	TRBV5-1	TRBD2	.	TRBJ2-1	TGCGCCAGCAGCTTTAACGGGGGGGAGTACAATGAGCAGTTCTTC	CASSFNGGEYNEQFF
14	TRBV20-1	TRBD1	many	TRBJ2-7	TGCAGTGCTAGAGATTGGTTTTCAGGGGGCGAGCAGTACTTC	CSARDWFSGGEQYF
14	TRBV9	.	.	TRBJ2-3	TGTGCCAGCAGCCCCGGGACTCCCCCAGGGACGCAGTATTTT	CASSPGTPPGTQYF
15	TRBV27	.	few	TRBJ1-1	TGTGCCAGCAGTTTAGTGGGCAGGCTGCACACTGAAGCTTTCTTT	CASSLVGRLHTEAFF